This T cell receptor (beta chain) was found in a study of T cells after yellow fever vaccination. Background on the study: Preparation of the low-cell-number fractions used SMART-Seq v4 Ultra Low Input. Overall study findings and caveats: Some clonotypes were seen in both the CD4 and the CD8 compartments. These made up a small share and likely arose from convergent recombination. Most primary-vaccination clones recurred post-booster (approximately 95% CD4, 88% CD8).

TCRdb re-derived calls from the 5' RACE reads in MiXCR, one entry per CDR3 protein. There are a few hundred thousand distinct CDR3 sequences in the sample; roughly 8.7% occur only once, and around 3.5% lies in the top ten. This clonotype was seen a few times. Its antigen is unidentified. V was shortened by 2 bases and J by 0 bases, with 9 bases between the two germline ends. CDR1 and CDR2 from the germline V gene are SQVTM and ANQGSEA. The CDR3 contains 14 residues. The TCR sequence derives from a man younger than 30 who received the YFV17D yellow fever vaccine. The sequencing used CD4+ T cells sorted from PBMCs, collected 5 days after the yellow fever booster vaccination. V gene TRBV29-1 combines with J gene TRBJ2-3, with D perhaps matching TRBD1 (5 bases). The CDR3 is CSVEPDSSTDTQYF. CDR3 DNA sequence: TGCAGCGTTGAACCCGACAGTAGCACAGATACGCAGTATTTT.